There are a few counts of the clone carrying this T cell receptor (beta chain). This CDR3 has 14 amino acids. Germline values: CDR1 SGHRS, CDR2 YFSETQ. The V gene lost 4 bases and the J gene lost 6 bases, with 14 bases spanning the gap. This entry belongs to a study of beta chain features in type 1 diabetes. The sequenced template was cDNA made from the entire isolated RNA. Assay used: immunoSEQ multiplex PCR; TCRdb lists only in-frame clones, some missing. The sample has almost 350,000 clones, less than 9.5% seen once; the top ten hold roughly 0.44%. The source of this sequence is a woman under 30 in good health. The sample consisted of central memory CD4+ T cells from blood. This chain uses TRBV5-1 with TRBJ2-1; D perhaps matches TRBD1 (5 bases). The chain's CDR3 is CASSVGETVNEQFF. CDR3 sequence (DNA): TGCGCCAGCAGCGTAGGGGAAACGGTCAATGAGCAGTTCTTC.